This is a list of T cell receptor beta chains from one sample in a study of cytomegalovirus exposure and HLA in healthy donors. Profiled with immunoSEQ multiplex PCR; TCRdb holds only in-frame clones, not every one. The sample shows over 120,000 clones, 87% of them seen only once. Sequenced: PBMCs. The receptor set was obtained from a man aged 18 to 35 in good health and CMV-seropositive. Both conserved end residues are part of each CDR3. D genes are given only for firm matches. A row's size may be missing; if present it is once, few, many or a size class.

j_gene	v_gene	abundance	d_gene	CDR3nt	CDR3aa
TRBJ1-5	TRBV2	few	NA	TGTGCCAGCAGTCGGGGGGCCTCGGGTCAGCCCCAGCATTTT	CASSRGASGQPQHF
TRBJ1-2	TRBV19	NA	TRBD1	TGTGCCAGTAGTATGCGGGACAGGGGGTTTTGGTATGGCTACACCTTC	CASSMRDRGFWYGYTF
TRBJ2-7	TRBV5-1	NA	NA	TGCGCCAGCAGCTTAGGGGTTTCGGACTCCTACGAGCAGTACTTC	CASSLGVSDSYEQYF
TRBJ2-1	TRBV19	NA	TRBD2	TGTGCCACAAGTAGTTTAGCGGGGTCCCTTTACAATGAGCAGTTCTTC	CATSSLAGSLYNEQFF
TRBJ1-6	TRBV27	NA	TRBD1	TGTGCCAGCAGTTTAGGGGACAGGGAGGGTTCACCCCTCCACTTT	CASSLGDREGSPLHF
TRBJ1-5	TRBV6-5	NA	NA	TGTGCCAGCCGAACAGGAGATCAGCCCCAGCATTTT	CASRTGDQPQHF
TRBJ1-1	TRBV5-1	NA	TRBD1	TGCGCCAGCAGCCAACGAGGGGGCCCGAACACTGAAGCTTTCTTT	CASSQRGGPNTEAFF
TRBJ2-1	TRBV7-9	NA	TRBD1	TGTGCCAGCAGCTTTAACAGGGGAAATGAGCAGTTCTTC	CASSFNRGNEQFF
TRBJ1-2	TRBV5-6	NA	NA	TGTGCCAGCAGCTTGAGTGGTTGGTCAGGAGGGAACTATGGCTACACCTTC	CASSLSGWSGGNYGYTF
TRBJ2-1	TRBV29-1	NA	NA	TGCAGCGTTGAAGATCGAAGGCGGGGGCCGATATACAATGAGCAGTTCTTC	CSVEDRRRGPIYNEQFF
TRBJ1-1	TRBV11-1	NA	NA	TGTGCCAGCAGCTTAGACGTGGGGAGCACTGAAGCTTTCTTT	CASSLDVGSTEAFF
TRBJ1-4	TRBV14	NA	NA	TGTGCCAGCAGCGGGGACATCAATGAAAAACTGTTTTTT	CASSGDINEKLFF
TRBJ1-4	TRBV5-6	NA	NA	TGTGCCAGCAGCTTGGGAGTAGGGGGGGCGGAAAAACTGTTTTTT	CASSLGVGGAEKLFF
TRBJ2-5	TRBV13	NA	NA	TGTGCCAGCAGCTTGCGGGGAGAGACCCAGTACTTC	CASSLRGETQYF
TRBJ1-5	TRBV25-1	NA	TRBD1	TGTGCCAGCAGTGATGACAGGGTAAGCACTCAGCCCCAGCATTTT	CASSDDRVSTQPQHF
TRBJ2-7	TRBV5-4	NA	TRBD2	TGTGCCAGCAGCTTGGGAGGGACTAGCCCAAGCTCCTACGAGCAGTACTTC	CASSLGGTSPSSYEQYF
TRBJ1-1	TRBV19	NA	NA	TGTGCCAGTAGTATGGGGGGGTTCGGGAACACTGAAGCTTTCTTT	CASSMGGFGNTEAFF
TRBJ1-6	TRBV5-1	NA	NA	TGCGCCAGCAGCTTTGCCAGCTATAATTCACCCCTCCACTTT	CASSFASYNSPLHF
TRBJ1-1	TRBV19	NA	TRBD1	TGTGCCAGTAGTCATCGGACAGGGGGGGACACTGAAGCTTTCTTT	CASSHRTGGDTEAFF
TRBJ1-1	TRBV6-5	NA	TRBD1	TGTGCCACCATCTCCAAGGGGGCGATGAACACTGAAGCTTTCTTT	CATISKGAMNTEAFF
TRBJ2-1	TRBV30	NA	TRBD1	TGTGCCTGGAGAGCCCGGGCAGGGGGCAACTACAATGAGCAGTTCTTC	CAWRARAGGNYNEQFF
TRBJ1-1	TRBV5-4	NA	NA	TGTGCCAGCAGCTACTTGGGGGGGAACACTGAAGCTTTCTTT	CASSYLGGNTEAFF
TRBJ2-2	TRBV30	NA	NA	TGTGCCTGGAGTGTAGGGCCCCGGACAGCGAACACCGGGGAGCTGTTTTTT	CAWSVGPRTANTGELFF
TRBJ2-5	TRBV29-1	NA	NA	TGCAGCGTTGAAGGTCCCCCGCCCAGTCCTCAAGAGACCCAGTACTTC	CSVEGPPPSPQETQYF
TRBJ1-4	TRBV6-6	NA	NA	TGTGCCAGCAGTATGGGAGGGACTTATAATGAAAAACTGTTTTTT	CASSMGGTYNEKLFF
TRBJ1-1	TRBV18	NA	TRBD1	TGTGCCAGCTCACCAATGACAGGGAGCACTGAAGCTTTCTTT	CASSPMTGSTEAFF
TRBJ1-1	TRBV5-1	NA	TRBD1	TGCGCCAGCAGCCAAAAGACAGGGGTTCACACTGAAGCTTTCTTT	CASSQKTGVHTEAFF
TRBJ1-4	TRBV5-6	many	TRBD1	TGTGCCAGCAGCCCACAGGGGTCAAAGGATGAAAAACTGTTTTTT	CASSPQGSKDEKLFF
TRBJ1-1	TRBV5-1	few	TRBD1	TGCGCCAGCAACCCCGGACAGGTGAACACTGAAGCTTTCTTT	CASNPGQVNTEAFF
TRBJ2-2	TRBV6-6	NA	TRBD1	TGTGCCAGCACCCTGGGACAGGGGGGAACCGGGGAGCTGTTTTTT	CASTLGQGGTGELFF
TRBJ1-5	TRBV19	NA	NA	TGTGCCAGCACCGGACAGTTTCAGCCCCAGCATTTT	CASTGQFQPQHF
TRBJ1-3	TRBV18	NA	TRBD1	TGTGCCAGCTCACGGCAGGGGGCAAACACCATATATTTT	CASSRQGANTIYF
TRBJ1-5	TRBV4-2	NA	NA	TGTGCCAGCAGCCAACCAGGGAGCAATCAGCCCCAGCATTTT	CASSQPGSNQPQHF
TRBJ2-2	TRBV13	NA	NA	TGTGCCAGCAGCTACTTACAGGGAGCCGGGGAGCTGTTTTTT	CASSYLQGAGELFF
TRBJ1-2	TRBV7-9	NA	NA	TGTGCCAGCAGTTCCCGAGGGGGGGATGGCTACACCTTC	CASSSRGGDGYTF
TRBJ2-7	TRBV2	NA	TRBD1	TGTGCCTCCACCGGGACAGGGAACTACGAGCAGTACTTC	CASTGTGNYEQYF
TRBJ2-7	TRBV6-6	NA	NA	TGTGCCAGCAGTACGGACATCTACGAGCAGTACTTC	CASSTDIYEQYF
TRBJ2-1	TRBV19	NA	TRBD2	TGTGCCAGTAGTCCAAGGGGGACTAGCGGGTTAGAGCAGTTCTTC	CASSPRGTSGLEQFF
TRBJ1-4	TRBV6-1	NA	NA	TGTGCCAGCAGCCCTCAGTCAACTAATGAAAAACTGTTTTTT	CASSPQSTNEKLFF
TRBJ1-5	TRBV18	NA	NA	TGTGCCAGCTCACCAAGAGGCATTGACGGCAATCAGCCCCAGCATTTT	CASSPRGIDGNQPQHF
TRBJ2-2	TRBV5-1	NA	TRBD2	TGCGCCAGCAGCCAGGAGGTAGCGGGAGACACCGGGGAGCTGTTTTTT	CASSQEVAGDTGELFF
TRBJ1-2	TRBV6-1	once	TRBD1	TGTGCCAGCAGTGAGACAGGGGGCTTTTATGGCTACACCTTC	CASSETGGFYGYTF
TRBJ2-2	TRBV6-6	few	TRBD1	TGTGCCAGCAGGGGGGCAGGGGGGAACACCGGGGAGCTGTTTTTT	CASRGAGGNTGELFF
TRBJ2-3	TRBV5-1	NA	TRBD1	TGCGCCAGCCTGGACAGGGGAAACACAGATACGCAGTATTTT	CASLDRGNTDTQYF